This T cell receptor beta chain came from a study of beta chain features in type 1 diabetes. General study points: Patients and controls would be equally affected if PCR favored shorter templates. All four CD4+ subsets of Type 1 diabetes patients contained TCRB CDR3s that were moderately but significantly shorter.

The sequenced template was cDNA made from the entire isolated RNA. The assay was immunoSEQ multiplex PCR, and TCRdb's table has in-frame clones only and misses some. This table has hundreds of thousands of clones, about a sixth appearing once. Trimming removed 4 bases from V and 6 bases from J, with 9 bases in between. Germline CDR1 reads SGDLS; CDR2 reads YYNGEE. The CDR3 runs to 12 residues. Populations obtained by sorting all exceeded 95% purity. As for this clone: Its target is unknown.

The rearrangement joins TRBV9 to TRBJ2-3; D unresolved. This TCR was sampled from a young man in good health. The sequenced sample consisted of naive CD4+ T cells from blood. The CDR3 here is CASSLRVDTQYF. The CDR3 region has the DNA TGTGCCAGCAGCTTGAGAGTGGATACGCAGTATTTT.